The clone carrying this T cell receptor (beta chain) was observed many times. Its antigen is not identified. The CDR3 is 12 amino acids. Germline lookup yields CDR1 MDHEN and CDR2 SYDVKM. V was cut by 6 bases and J by 2 bases, with 6 bases left in between. After constant-region reverse-primer amplification, full-length variable regions underwent semi-nested PCR with Nested Universal Primer A. TCRdb analysed the 5' RACE reads with MiXCR anew, one entry per CDR3 protein. The repertoire holds roughly 13,000 distinct CDR3 sequences, with 23% as singletons. Findings and caveats of the study: Greatest tumor Treg TCR overlap was with tumor naive CD4+ cells.

The V call is TRBV28, the J call TRBJ2-3; D unresolved. The material sequenced was naive CD4+ T cells sorted from blood. Subset meaning: naive CD4+ T cells, CD4+CD45RA+CD25-. The source is a female donor with breast cancer. The DNA of the CDR3 is TGTGCCAGCAGCCCCACCACAGATACGCAGTATTTT. Translation gives CASSPTTDTQYF. Together with reference TRBV28 and TRBJ2-3, the CDR3 gives the full variable domain: DVKVTQSSRYLVKRTGEKVFLECVQDMDHENMFWYRQDPGLGLRLIYFSYDVKMKEKGDIPEGYSVSREKKERFSLILESASTNQTSMYLCASSPTTDTQYFGPGTRLTVL.